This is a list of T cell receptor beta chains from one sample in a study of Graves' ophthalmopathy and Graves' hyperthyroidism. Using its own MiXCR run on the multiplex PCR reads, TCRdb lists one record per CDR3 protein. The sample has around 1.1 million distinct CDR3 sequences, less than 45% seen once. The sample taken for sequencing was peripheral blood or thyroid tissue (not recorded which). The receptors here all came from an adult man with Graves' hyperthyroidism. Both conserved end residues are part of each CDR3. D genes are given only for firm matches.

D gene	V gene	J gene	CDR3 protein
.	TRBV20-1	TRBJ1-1	CSAGGVLEAFF
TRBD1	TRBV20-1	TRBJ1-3	CSARGQGRDTIYF
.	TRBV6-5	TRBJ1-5	CASSRSPRPQHF
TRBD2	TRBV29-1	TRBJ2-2	CSVATSGTRELFF
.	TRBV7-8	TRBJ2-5	CASSPEVGRETQYF
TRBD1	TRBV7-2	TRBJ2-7	CASSPYLQDRSSYEQYF
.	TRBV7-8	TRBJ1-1	CASSLGRDTQNTEAFF
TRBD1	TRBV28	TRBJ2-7	CASSLRQGTSEQYF
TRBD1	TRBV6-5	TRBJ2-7	CASRGTGSSEQYF
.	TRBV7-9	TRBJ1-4	CASIDGGANEKLFF
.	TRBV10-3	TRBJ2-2	CASNLLRGTGELFF
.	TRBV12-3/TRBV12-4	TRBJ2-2	CASSSRGGTDTGELFF
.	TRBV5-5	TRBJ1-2	CASTPGRAYGYTF
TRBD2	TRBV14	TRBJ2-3	CASSLRTSGGWDTQYF
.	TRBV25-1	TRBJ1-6	CASSPVPGHNNSPLHF
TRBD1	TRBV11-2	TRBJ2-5	CASSLGVDRGGETQYF
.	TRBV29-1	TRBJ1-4	CSGARREKLFF
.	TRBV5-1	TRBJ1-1	CASSLGSGGQDTEAFF
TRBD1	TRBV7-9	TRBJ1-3	CASRSLRGPANTIYF
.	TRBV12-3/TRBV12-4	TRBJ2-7	CASSYGGPSYEQYF
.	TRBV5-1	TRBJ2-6	CASSQDAPQGAGANVLTF
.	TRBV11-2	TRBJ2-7	CASSLGTPREQYF
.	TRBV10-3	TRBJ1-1	CAISAGRNTEAFF
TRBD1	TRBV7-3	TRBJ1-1	CASSLGQGLSEAFF
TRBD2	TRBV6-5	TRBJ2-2	CASRRGVAGDLRGELFF
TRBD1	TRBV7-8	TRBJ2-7	CASSQQGVGTGYEQYF
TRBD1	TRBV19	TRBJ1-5	CASSLDSTGLSNQPQHF
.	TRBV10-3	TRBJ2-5	CASSGGGTMETQYF
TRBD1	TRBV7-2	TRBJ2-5	CASSLVGQGALTQYF
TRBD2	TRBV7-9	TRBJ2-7	CASGTTSYEQYF
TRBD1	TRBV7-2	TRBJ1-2	CASSSLERAGGSDGYTF
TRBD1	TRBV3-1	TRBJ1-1	CASSSRDRGRDTEAFF
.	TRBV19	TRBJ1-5	CASSLQGINQPQHF
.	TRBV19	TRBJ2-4	CASSIGRTLAKNIQYF
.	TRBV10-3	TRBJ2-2	CASSYSLAPNTGELFF
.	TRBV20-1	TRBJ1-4	CSARPTDGKLFF
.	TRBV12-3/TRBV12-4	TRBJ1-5	CASSPQDSNQPQHF
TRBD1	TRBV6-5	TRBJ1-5	CASSYYRTGSNQPQHF
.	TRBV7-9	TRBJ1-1	CASSLGVVGEAFF
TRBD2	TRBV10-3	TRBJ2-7	CAASSGGAYEQYF
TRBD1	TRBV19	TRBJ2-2	CASSRAGQGSGELFF
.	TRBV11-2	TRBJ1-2	CASSLDLDENYGYTF
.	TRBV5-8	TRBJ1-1	CASSPDWYTEAFF
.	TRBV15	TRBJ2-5	CATSGPSRGIETQYF
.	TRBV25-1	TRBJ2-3	CASSLSPGDTQYF
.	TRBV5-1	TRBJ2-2	CASSLGRETGELFF
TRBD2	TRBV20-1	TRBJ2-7	CSAYSGSLVYEQYF
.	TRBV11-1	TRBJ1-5	CASSLRLQGPQPQHF
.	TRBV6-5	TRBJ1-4	CASSYSNGLQRIFYF
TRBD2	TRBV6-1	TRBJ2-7	CASSPRASGRAVDEQYF
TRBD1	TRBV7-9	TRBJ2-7	CASSHTRQGYEQYF
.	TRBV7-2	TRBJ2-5	CASSDATRDDVDGTQYF
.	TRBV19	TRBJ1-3	CASGRTPFGNTIYF
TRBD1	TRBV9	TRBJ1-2	CASSESQTGSSYGYTF